This T cell receptor beta chain was sequenced during a study of blood T cell repertoires in COVID-19. Study-level information: Spain, Italy and the United States supplied samples that represented acute and convalescent COVID-19. T cells, B-cell-depleted T cells, or PBMCs provided the cDNA or gDNA that served as material.

Germline CDR1 reads LNHDA; CDR2 reads SQIVND (reference sequence). The CDR3 runs 17 residues. The junction had 9 bases not matched to a gene; V was cut back by 4 bases and J by 0 bases. How the authors handled the data: Amplified reference gene primers provided the basis for estimating nucleated cell counts. The assay was immunoSEQ multiplex PCR, and TCRdb's table has in-frame clones only and misses some. That table gives V, J and clone size, and the DNA gave D and trimming. The data show 110,000 to 150,000 clones, more than 75% seen once. Sequenced input: peripheral blood. V usage is TRBV19 and J usage is TRBJ1-3; 7 nucleotides align to TRBD1. The sequence came from a woman aged 45 to 65 with acute or convalescent COVID-19. The CDR3 DNA reads TGTGCCAGTAGTAGGGTAGGGGGCCTAAGCTCTGGAAACACCATATATTTT. It encodes CASSRVGGLSSGNTIYF. The whole variable domain, filled in from reference TRBV19 and TRBJ1-3, reads DGGITQSPKYLFRKEGQNVTLSCEQNLNHDAMYWYRQDPGQGLRLIYYSQIVNDFQKGDIAEGYSVSREKKESFPLTVTSAQKNPTAFYLCASSRVGGLSSGNTIYFGEGSWLTVV.